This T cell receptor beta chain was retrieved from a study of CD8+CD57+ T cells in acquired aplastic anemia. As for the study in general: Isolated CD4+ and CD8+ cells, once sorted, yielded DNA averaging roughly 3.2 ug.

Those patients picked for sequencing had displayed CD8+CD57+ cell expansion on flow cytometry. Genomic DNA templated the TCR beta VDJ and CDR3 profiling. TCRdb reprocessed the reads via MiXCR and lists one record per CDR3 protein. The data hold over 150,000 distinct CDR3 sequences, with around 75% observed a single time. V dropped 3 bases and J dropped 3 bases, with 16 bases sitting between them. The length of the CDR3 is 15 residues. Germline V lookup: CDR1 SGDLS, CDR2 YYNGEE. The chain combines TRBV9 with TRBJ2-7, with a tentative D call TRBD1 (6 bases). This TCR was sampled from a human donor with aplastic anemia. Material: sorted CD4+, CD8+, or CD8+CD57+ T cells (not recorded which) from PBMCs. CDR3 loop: CASSATGTPFYEQYF. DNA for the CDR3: TGTGCCAGCAGCGCCACCGGGACACCGTTCTACGAGCAGTACTTC.